Listed here are 32 T cell receptor beta chains from one sample, sequenced in a study of molecular identifiers for immune sequencing clone quantification listed by TCRdb under 2018. The method was PCR. The sequencer was an Illumina HiSeq 4000. TCRdb's own reprocessing of the public reads used fastp at Q25 and MiXCR and kept productive beta chains. Each entry is one CDR3 protein sequence, shown with its most common DNA and genes. In all, the sample holds 60,000 to 70,000 distinct CDR3 sequences, and 15% to 20% of those were seen once. The ten biggest clones cover approximately 1.6% of the sample. Sequencing input: naive CD8+ T cells from blood, with Jurkat cell RNA spiked in. In light of the paper, this sample's cell subset or site label describes: FACS-sorted CD8+CD4-CCR7+CD45RA+ naive T cells. Receptor source: a human donor in good health. Some libraries in this study had Jurkat cell RNA spiked in.

This clonotype has ten or more counts. This rearrangement joins TRBV5-1 to TRBJ2-7; tentative D call: TRBD2 (6 bases). Trimming removed 0 bases at V and 5 bases at J, with 12 bases between. Germline values: CDR1 SGHRS, CDR2 YFSETQ. The CDR3 has 14 amino acids. CDR3 protein: CASSLVGSGDEQYF. In DNA form, the CDR3 reads TGCGCCAGCAGCTTGGTTGGTTCGGGAGACGAGCAGTACTTC.

V and J are TRBV4-1 and TRBJ1-5, with D unresolved. Germline values: CDR1 MGHRA, CDR2 YSYEKL. This CDR3 is 13 amino acids long. V lost 4 bases to trimming and J lost 4 bases, with 8 bases between them. The CDR3 region has the DNA TGCGCCAGCAGCCCTCGTGGGAATCAGCCCCAGCATTTT. It specifies CASSPRGNQPQHF.

This clonotype was seen repeatedly, ten times or more. As DNA, the CDR3 is TGTGCCAGCAGTTTAAAAGTCATCCAGGCAGGGGGCTACACTGAAGCTTTCTTT. Residues: CASSLKVIQAGGYTEAFF. The V call is TRBV27, the J call TRBJ1-1; 8 bases are shared with TRBD1. This CDR3 has 18 amino acids. CDR1 is MNHEY and CDR2 is SMNVEV in the germline V gene (reference sequence). After removal of 2 bases from V and 3 bases from J, the junction contained 14 bases not matched to a gene.

The J gene is TRBJ1-5, the V gene TRBV19; D is ambiguous. Germline V lookup: CDR1 LNHDA, CDR2 SQIVND (reference sequence). V lost 3 bases and J lost 5, with 14 bases in between. CDR3 length: 15 amino acids. The CDR3 region is CASSIGYGSYQPQHF. The CDR3 bases are TGTGCCAGTAGTATTGGGTACGGGTCGTATCAGCCCCAGCATTTT.

This chain links TRBV18 with TRBJ2-7, with 8 bases matching TRBD2. The germline gives CDR1 KGHSH, CDR2 LQKENI. After removal of 4 bases from V and 5 bases from J, the junction contained 7 bases not matched to a gene. There are 14 residues in the CDR3. CDR3 DNA sequence: TGTGCCAGCTCACTCTCGGGGGGGCTCGACGAGCAGTACTTC. Its translation is CASSLSGGLDEQYF.

This clonotype was seen at least ten times. The chain links TRBV24-1 to TRBJ2-2; D unclear. The CDR3 covers 16 residues. The germline gives CDR1 KGHDR, CDR2 SFDVKD. The V end was cut by 1 base, the J end by 4 bases, with 12 bases between. CDR3 region: CATSDFDNPGTGELFF. As DNA, the CDR3 is TGTGCCACCAGTGATTTCGACAATCCTGGCACCGGGGAGCTGTTTTTT.

This clonotype came up many times. V usage is TRBV4-1 and J usage is TRBJ2-7; 9 bases match TRBD2. V dropped 3 bases and J dropped 3; count of bases not matched to a gene: 0. CDR3 size: 13 residues. Germline V gene sequence: CDR1 MGHRA, CDR2 YSYEKL. This CDR3 is CASSHSGSYEQYF. The DNA of the CDR3 is TGCGCCAGCAGCCATAGCGGGAGCTACGAGCAGTACTTC.

The sample holds many counts of this clonotype. The chain uses TRBV28 and TRBJ2-7; 10 nucleotides match TRBD2. Germline V gives CDR1 MDHEN, CDR2 SYDVKM. The trim removed 2 bases at V and 4 bases at J, leaving 8 bases unmatched. The length of the CDR3 is 16 residues. DNA for the CDR3: TGTGCCAGCAGTTTACACCCCGGGACTAGCGAGTACGAGCAGTACTTC. Its translation: CASSLHPGTSEYEQYF.

In this sample, this clonotype turned up many times. V and J are TRBV9 and TRBJ2-3, with D hard to call. Deletions cut 4 bases from V and 4 bases from J, with 16 bases between. The CDR3 contains 15 residues. CDR1 is SGDLS and CDR2 is YYNGEE in the germline V gene. The DNA of the CDR3 is TGTGCCAGCAGCCCTTTCCCTAACCAACCAGATACGCAGTATTTT. It specifies CASSPFPNQPDTQYF.

In its sample, this clonotype was seen many times. This chain connects TRBV15 to TRBJ2-5; 14 nucleotides agree with TRBD2. Germline CDR1 is LNHNV and CDR2 is YYDKDF (reference sequence). The CDR3 length is 15 residues. Germline trimming cut 4 bases from V and 9 bases from J; bases unmatched to any gene: 7. CDR3 protein: CATSTGLAGVEAQYF. The DNA of the CDR3 is TGTGCCACCAGCACGGGACTAGCGGGAGTTGAGGCCCAGTACTTC.

A few counts support this clonotype. The chain carries TRBV2 and TRBJ2-2; 11 positions match TRBD2. Germline V CDR1 and CDR2: SNHLY, FYNNEI. V lost 6 bases, J lost 5 bases, and 11 bases stayed unmatched. This CDR3 is 17 amino acids long. The CDR3 bases are TGTGCCAGCAGGGCCGTGACTAGCGGGATCGGGACCGGGGAGCTGTTTTTT. Amino acid sequence: CASRAVTSGIGTGELFF.

In this sample, this clonotype turned up a few times. A read error may be the cause here, since a much bigger clone is one base away. The chain recombines TRBV2 with TRBJ2-3; a possible D gene is TRBD1 (6 bases). This CDR3 contains 16 residues. Germline CDR1 SNHLY, CDR2 FYNNEI. V was clipped by 2 bases and J by 4 bases, with 16 bases between them. In DNA, the CDR3 is TGTGCCAGCAGTGAATGGAGGACAGAGGGCGCAGATACGCAGTATTTT. Its translation: CASSEWRTEGADTQYF.

This clonotype showed up many times. The rearrangement uses TRBV2 and TRBJ2-3; 12 positions agree with TRBD2. The CDR3 is 15 residues long. The germline V gene encodes CDR1 SNHLY and CDR2 FYNNEI. J was trimmed by 0 bases and V by 9 bases; bases with no gene match: 4. The CDR3 is CARTGTSGSTDTQYF. CDR3 bases: TGTGCCAGGACCGGGACTAGCGGGAGCACAGATACGCAGTATTTT.

As concerns this clonotype: A read error may be the cause here, since a much bigger clone is one base away. The rearrangement joins TRBV6-1 to TRBJ2-1; TRBD2 matches 11 bases. The CDR3 is 18 amino acids. Germline CDR1 reads MNHNS; CDR2 reads SASEGT. DNA for the CDR3: TGTGCCAGCAGTGTCCGGCCTTCCGGGACTAGCGGAAACAATGAGCAGTCCTTC. Translating it yields CASSVRPSGTSGNNEQSF.

Ten or more counts support this clonotype. The V gene is TRBV27, the J gene TRBJ2-3; maybe TRBD2 (6 bases). Germline CDR1 MNHEY, CDR2 SMNVEV (reference sequence). The V gene lost 5 bases and the J gene lost 2 bases, with 8 bases spanning the gap. This CDR3 has 13 residues. Written as DNA, the CDR3 is TGTGCCAGCAGTCGGGAGTACACAGATACGCAGTATTTT. The encoded protein is CASSREYTDTQYF.

Many counts were recorded for this clonotype. The chain is built from TRBV12-5 and TRBJ2-7, with TRBD1 identical over 7 bases. The trim removed 4 bases at V and 2 bases at J, leaving 8 bases unmatched. The CDR3 sequence is 15 residues long. Germline CDR1 LGHNT, CDR2 FRNRAP. CDR3 coding DNA: TGTGCTAGTGGTTGCCAGGGGGAAATTCCCTACGAGCAGTACTTC. It specifies CASGCQGEIPYEQYF.

This clonotype was counted a few times. The chain carries TRBV6-6 and TRBJ2-4, with 10 bases aligning to TRBD2. The CDR3 extends over 23 amino acids. The germline gives CDR1 MNHNY, CDR2 SVGAGI (reference sequence). After removal of 10 bases from V and 3 bases from J, the junction contained 33 bases not matched to a gene. The CDR3 DNA sequence: TGTGCCACCCAGAGTCGGCAAGAACCCGTGGTGTCTAGCGGGAGTGTTGGCAAAAACATTCAGTACTTC. This codes for CATQSRQEPVVSSGSVGKNIQYF.

This clonotype was seen ten or more times. The rearrangement uses TRBV4-1 and TRBJ2-1; possible D gene TRBD2, 5 bases. The V end lost 4 bases, the J end lost 2 bases, and 12 bases lay between the germline ends. CDR1 is MGHRA, CDR2 YSYEKL, per germline. CDR3 length: 15 residues. CDR3 sequence: CASSPGRSTYNEQFF. DNA for the CDR3: TGCGCCAGCAGCCCGGGAAGGTCCACCTACAATGAGCAGTTCTTC.

The chain uses TRBV20-1 and TRBJ2-7; no definite D call. The V gene's germline CDR1 is DFQATT and CDR2 SNEGSKA (reference sequence). V lost 5 bases and J lost 0, with 17 bases in between. This CDR3 is 15 amino acids long. The CDR3 DNA is TGCAGTGCTCGTCCAAGACGGACGAACTCCTACGAGCAGTACTTC. Its protein is CSARPRRTNSYEQYF.

The table lists this clonotype with many counts. This sequence joins TRBV7-8 and TRBJ1-5; D is unresolved. Germline V CDR1 and CDR2: SGHVS, FQNEAQ. The CDR3 runs to 17 residues. Trimming took 1 base from V and 0 from J, leaving 13 bases between them. The CDR3: CASSLENREYSNQPQHF. The DNA for the CDR3 is TGTGCCAGCAGCTTAGAGAATCGGGAATATAGCAATCAGCCCCAGCATTTT.

There are many counts of this clonotype. The rearrangement uses TRBV3-1 and TRBJ1-1, with D uncertain. Germline values: CDR1 LGHDT, CDR2 YNNKEL (reference sequence). Trimming left V 6 bases short and J 2 bases short, with 22 bases between. The length of the CDR3 is 17 residues. In nucleotides, the CDR3 is TGTGCCAGCAGTCAAAATCCGGGATTAGACCGAAACACTGAAGCTTTCTTT. This encodes CASSQNPGLDRNTEAFF.

This clonotype was picked up many times. This rearrangement joins TRBV30 to TRBJ2-3; 11 bases line up with TRBD2. CDR3 length equals 16 residues. The V segment lost 4 bases and the J segment 2 bases; nucleotides outside the gene matches: 8. Looked up from germline, CDR1 is GTSNPN and CDR2 is SVGIG (reference sequence). This chain's CDR3 is CAWNGLAGGPTDTQYF. The CDR3 DNA follows: TGTGCCTGGAATGGTCTAGCGGGAGGCCCCACAGATACGCAGTATTTT.

The table lists this clonotype with many counts. The chain uses TRBV5-1 and TRBJ1-6, with D possibly matching TRBD1 (6 bases). V lost 3 bases to trimming and J lost 9 bases, with 28 bases between them. The CDR3 has 19 residues. Germline-derived CDR1 and CDR2 are SGHRS and YFSETQ. CDR3 amino acids: CASSSLPGQVSSTRSPLHF. CDR3 DNA sequence: TGCGCCAGCAGCTCCCTGCCGGGACAAGTTTCATCGACTCGTTCACCCCTCCACTTT.

This clonotype was observed at least ten times. This chain connects TRBV6-2 or TRBV6-3 to TRBJ2-5; D ambiguous. CDR1 is MNHEY, CDR2 SVGEGT, per germline. Trimming took off 3 bases at V and 2 bases at J, with 4 bases between the two ends. CDR3 length: 12 residues. The DNA for the CDR3 is TGTGCCAGCAGTTATTCACAAGAGACCCAGTACTTC. Translation gives CASSYSQETQYF.

In DNA, the CDR3 is TGTACCATTTTGACAGGGGGACGGACAGATACGCAGTATTTT. It encodes CTILTGGRTDTQYF. This chain links TRBV2 with TRBJ2-3; 9 bases match TRBD1. Germline V gives CDR1 SNHLY, CDR2 FYNNEI. The CDR3 extends over 14 amino acids.

At least ten counts were recorded for this clonotype. CDR3 sequence (DNA): TGTGCCAGCAGCTTAACCTCTTCGGGCAATAATGAGCAGTTCTTC. This codes for CASSLTSSGNNEQFF. The V call is TRBV7-3, the J call TRBJ2-1, with D unresolved. The CDR3 extends over 15 amino acids. The germline V gene has CDR1 SGHTA and CDR2 FQGTGA. V lost 0 bases, J lost 7 bases, and 13 bases lay in between.

At least ten counts were recorded for this clonotype. The chain has TRBV6-5 and TRBJ2-7; a possible D gene is TRBD1 (7 bases). The CDR3 covers 13 residues. Trimming stripped 4 bases from V and 6 bases from J, with 13 bases between. Germline CDR1 MNHEY, CDR2 SVGAGI. The DNA of the CDR3 is TGTGCCAGCAGTTCATACAGGGGAGGCGAGCAGTACTTC. This codes for CASSSYRGGEQYF.

This clonotype was observed a few times. This may be a read error, as it is one base from a much larger clone. The chain carries TRBV5-1 and TRBJ2-4; D remains unclear. This CDR3 region has 16 residues. V lost 5 bases and J 1 base, leaving 16 bases between the germline ends. CDR1 and CDR2 (germline): SGHRS, YFSETQ. The CDR3 sequence is CASSLLVSLAKNIQYF. CDR3 coding DNA: TGCGCCAGCAGTTTACTTGTCTCCCTCGCCAAAAACATTCAGTACTTC.

This clonotype appeared many times. This chain links TRBV10-3 with TRBJ2-2; 11 bases map to TRBD2. The CDR3 contains 15 residues. The germline CDR1 and CDR2 sequences are ENHRY and SYGVKD. Germline trimming cut 10 bases from V and 8 bases from J; bases unmatched to any gene: 12. Written as DNA, the CDR3 is TGTGCCACCCCCCGCACTAGCGGGAGTTCGGGGGAGCTGTTTTTT. Protein sequence: CATPRTSGSSGELFF.

On this clonotype itself: With a much larger clone just one base away, this may be a read error. The chain joins TRBV4-1 to TRBJ2-1, with a weak D call TRBD2 (6 bases). CDR1 is MGHRA and CDR2 is YSYEKL in the germline V gene. The CDR3 sequence is 15 residues long. The CDR3, as DNA: TGCGCCAGCAGCCAAGATGGTAGCGGCTACAATGAGCAGCTCTTC. Translation: CASSQDGSGYNEQLF.

As for this clonotype: One end of the junction is discordant with germline, which a read error may explain. The chain's CDR3 is CSARSTSSYNEQSF. In DNA, the CDR3 is TGCAGTGCTAGATCCACGAGCTCCTACAATGAGCAGTCCTTC. This chain joins TRBV20-1 and TRBJ2-1; D call uncertain. The germline V gene encodes CDR1 DFQATT and CDR2 SNEGSKA (reference sequence). This CDR3 region has 14 residues.

This clonotype appeared a single time. It may be a read error: a sequence one base away is much more abundant. The V and J genes are TRBV5-6 and TRBJ2-7; 11 nucleotides agree with TRBD2. In germline, CDR1 is SGHDT, CDR2 YYEEEE. This CDR3 spans 13 amino acids. DNA of the CDR3: TGTACCAGCAGCGGACTAGCGGGTTACGAGCAGTACTTC. Protein sequence: CTSSGLAGYEQYF.